This TCR beta chain was recorded in a study of CD8+ T cells in alopecia areata. Background on the study: Treated patients received oral tofacitinib, 5 to 10 mg twice daily. Treated patients received severity scores based on the percentage of scalp area affected.

Notes on this clone: What it binds is not known.

Indicated treatment: oral pan-JAK inhibitor, 5-10 mg twice daily. Whole-study findings and limits: Many expanded lesional clones stayed in scalp and blood while on tofacitinib. Resident alphabeta T cells of normal skin are also sequenced in scalp samples.

The sequencing template was cDNA reverse transcribed from extracted RNA. TCRdb keeps only in-frame clones here, not all; method: immunoSEQ multiplex PCR. The sample contains some 200,000 clones, approximately 57% of which appear only once. The clonotype originates from a human donor with alopecia areata. Sequenced here: CD4+ T cells sorted from blood, sampled at week 4, from a patient treated with tofacitinib.

The CDR3 loop is CATSREGPPAGELFF. CDR3 in DNA: TGTGCCACCAGCAGAGAGGGACCGCCGGCCGGGGAGCTGTTTTTT. The chain recombines TRBV15 with TRBJ2-2, with D possibly being TRBD1 or TRBD2 (5 bases each). Germline V gives CDR1 LNHNV, CDR2 YYDKDF (reference sequence). The CDR3 runs 15 residues. Trimming shortened V by 0 bases and J by 6 bases, and 11 bases separated the two germline ends.